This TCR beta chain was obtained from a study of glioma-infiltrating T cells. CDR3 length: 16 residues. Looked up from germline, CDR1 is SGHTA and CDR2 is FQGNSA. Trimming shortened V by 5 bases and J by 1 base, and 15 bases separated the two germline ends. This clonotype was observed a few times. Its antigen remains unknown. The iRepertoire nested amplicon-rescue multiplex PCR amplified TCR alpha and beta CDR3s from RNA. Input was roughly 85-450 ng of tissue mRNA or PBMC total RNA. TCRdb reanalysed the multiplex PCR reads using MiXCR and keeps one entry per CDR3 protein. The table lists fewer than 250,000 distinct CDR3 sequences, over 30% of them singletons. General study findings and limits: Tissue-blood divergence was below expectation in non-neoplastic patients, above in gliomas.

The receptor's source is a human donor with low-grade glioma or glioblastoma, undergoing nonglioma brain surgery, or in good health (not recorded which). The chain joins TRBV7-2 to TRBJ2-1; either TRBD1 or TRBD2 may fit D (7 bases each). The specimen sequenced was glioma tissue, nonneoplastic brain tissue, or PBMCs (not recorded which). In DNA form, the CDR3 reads TGTGCCAGCAGCCCAGGGGGGGGGAGTTCCTACAATGAGCAGTTCTTC. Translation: CASSPGGGSSYNEQFF.